This T cell receptor (beta chain) came from a study of cytomegalovirus exposure and HLA in healthy donors. The study's findings and limits: Specificity of a few CMV-associated chains for CMV antigens was verified in vitro.

Germline loops: CDR1 SGHNT, CDR2 YYREEE (reference sequence). This CDR3 has 17 residues. Losses at the gene ends were 3 bases for V and 2 bases for J; bases not matched to a gene: 8. The data were produced by immunoSEQ multiplex PCR, yet TCRdb's version contains in-frame clones alone and is incomplete. The repertoire consists of under 150,000 clones, with roughly nine tenths occurring once and the leading ten covering 0.55% to 0.8%. This clone was seen just once. The antigen is unknown. Sequences were obtained from PBMCs. The chain links TRBV5-4 to TRBJ2-3, with 11 nucleotides matching TRBD2. The TCR sequence derives from a man aged 18 to 29 in good health and CMV-seronegative. In DNA form, the CDR3 reads TGTGCCAGCAGCTCACGATTAGCGGGGGGGACCACAGATACGCAGTATTTT. This translates into CASSSRLAGGTTDTQYF.